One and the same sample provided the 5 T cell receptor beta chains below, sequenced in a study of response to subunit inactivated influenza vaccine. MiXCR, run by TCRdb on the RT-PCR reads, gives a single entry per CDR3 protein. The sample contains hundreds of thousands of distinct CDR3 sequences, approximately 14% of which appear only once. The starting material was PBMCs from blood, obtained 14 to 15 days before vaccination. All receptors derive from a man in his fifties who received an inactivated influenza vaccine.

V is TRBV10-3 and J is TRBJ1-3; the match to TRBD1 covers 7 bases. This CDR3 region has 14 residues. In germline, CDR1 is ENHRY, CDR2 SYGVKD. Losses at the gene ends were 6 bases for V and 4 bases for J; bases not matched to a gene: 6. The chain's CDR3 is CAIRSDREGNTIYF. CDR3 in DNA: TGTGCCATCAGATCTGACAGGGAAGGAAACACCATATATTTT.

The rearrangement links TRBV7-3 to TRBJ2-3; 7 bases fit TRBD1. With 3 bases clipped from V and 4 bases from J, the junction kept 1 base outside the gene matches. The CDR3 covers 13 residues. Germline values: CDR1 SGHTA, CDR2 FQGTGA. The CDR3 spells CASSFRGSDTQYF. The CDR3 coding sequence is TGTGCCAGCAGCTTCAGGGGGTCAGATACGCAGTATTTT.

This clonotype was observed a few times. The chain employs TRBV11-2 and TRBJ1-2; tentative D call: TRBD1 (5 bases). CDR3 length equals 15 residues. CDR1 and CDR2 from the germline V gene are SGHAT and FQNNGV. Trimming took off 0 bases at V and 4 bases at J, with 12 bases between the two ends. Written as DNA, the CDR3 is TGTGCCAGCAGCTTAGAGGCCAGGGACGTCTATGGCTACACCTTC. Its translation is CASSLEARDVYGYTF.

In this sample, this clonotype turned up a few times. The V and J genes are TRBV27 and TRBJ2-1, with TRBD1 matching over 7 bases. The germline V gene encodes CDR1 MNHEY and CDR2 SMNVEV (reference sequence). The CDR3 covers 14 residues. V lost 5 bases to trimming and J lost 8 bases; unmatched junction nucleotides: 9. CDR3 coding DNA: TGTGCCAGCAGTCTCTACCGAGGGGGCGATGAGCAGTTCTTC. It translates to CASSLYRGGDEQFF.

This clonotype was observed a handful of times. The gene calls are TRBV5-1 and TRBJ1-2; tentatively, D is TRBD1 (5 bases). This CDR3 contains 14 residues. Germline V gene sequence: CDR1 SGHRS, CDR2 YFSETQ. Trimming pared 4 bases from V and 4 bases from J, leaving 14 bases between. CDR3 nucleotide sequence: TGCGCCAGCAGCGGTGGAGGGGACGCCTATGGCTACACCTTC. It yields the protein CASSGGGDAYGYTF.